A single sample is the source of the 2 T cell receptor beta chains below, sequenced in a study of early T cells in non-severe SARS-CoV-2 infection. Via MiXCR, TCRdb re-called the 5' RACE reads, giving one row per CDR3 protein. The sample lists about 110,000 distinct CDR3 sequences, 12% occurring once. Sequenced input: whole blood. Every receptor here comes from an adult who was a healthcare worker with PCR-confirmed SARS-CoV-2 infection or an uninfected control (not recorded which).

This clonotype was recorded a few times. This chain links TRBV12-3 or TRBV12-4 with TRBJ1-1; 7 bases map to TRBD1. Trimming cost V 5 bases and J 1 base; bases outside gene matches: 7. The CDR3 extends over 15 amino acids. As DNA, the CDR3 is TGTGCCAGCAGTCCCACGGGACAGTGGAACACTGAAGCTTTCTTT. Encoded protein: CASSPTGQWNTEAFF.

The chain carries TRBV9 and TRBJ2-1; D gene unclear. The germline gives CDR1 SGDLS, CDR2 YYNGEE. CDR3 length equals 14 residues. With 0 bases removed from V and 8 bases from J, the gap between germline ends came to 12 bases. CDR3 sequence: CASSVDVGWDEQFF. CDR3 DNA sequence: TGTGCCAGCAGCGTAGATGTGGGGTGGGATGAGCAGTTCTTC.